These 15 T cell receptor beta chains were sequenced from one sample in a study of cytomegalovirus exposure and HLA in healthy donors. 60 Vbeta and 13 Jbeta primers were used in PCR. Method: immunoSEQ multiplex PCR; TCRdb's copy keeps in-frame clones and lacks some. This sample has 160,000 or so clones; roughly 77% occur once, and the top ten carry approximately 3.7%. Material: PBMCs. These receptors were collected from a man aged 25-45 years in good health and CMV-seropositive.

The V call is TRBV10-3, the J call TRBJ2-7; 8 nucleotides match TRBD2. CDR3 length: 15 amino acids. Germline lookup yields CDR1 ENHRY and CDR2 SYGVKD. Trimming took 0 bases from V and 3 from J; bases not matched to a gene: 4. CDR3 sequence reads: CAISESVAGIYEQYF. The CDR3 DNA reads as TGTGCCATCAGTGAGTCTGTAGCGGGGATCTACGAGCAGTACTTC.

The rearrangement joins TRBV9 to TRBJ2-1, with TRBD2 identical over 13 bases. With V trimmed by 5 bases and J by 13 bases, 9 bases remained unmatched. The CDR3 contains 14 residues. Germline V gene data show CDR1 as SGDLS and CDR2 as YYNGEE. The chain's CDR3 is CASRPGLAGEPQFF. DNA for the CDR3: TGTGCCAGCAGACCAGGACTAGCGGGGGAACCACAGTTCTTC.

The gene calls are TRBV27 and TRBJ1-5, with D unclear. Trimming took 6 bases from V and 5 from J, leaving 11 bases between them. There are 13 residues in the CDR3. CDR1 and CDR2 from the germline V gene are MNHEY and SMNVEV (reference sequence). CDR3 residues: CASSTGRDQPQHF. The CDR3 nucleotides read TGTGCCAGCAGCACCGGGAGGGATCAGCCCCAGCATTTT.

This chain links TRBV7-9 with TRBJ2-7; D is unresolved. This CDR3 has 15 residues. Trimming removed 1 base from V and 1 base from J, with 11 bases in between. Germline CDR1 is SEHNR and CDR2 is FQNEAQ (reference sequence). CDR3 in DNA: TGTGCCAGCAGCTTAGTCGGGTCCTCTTCCTACGAGCAGTACTTC. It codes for CASSLVGSSSYEQYF. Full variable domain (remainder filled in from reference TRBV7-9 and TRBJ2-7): DTGVSQNPRHKITKRGQNVTFRCDPISEHNRLYWYRQTLGQGPEFLTYFQNEAQLEKSRLLSDRFSAERPKGSFSTLEIQRTEQGDSAMYLCASSLVGSSSYEQYFGPGTRLTVT.

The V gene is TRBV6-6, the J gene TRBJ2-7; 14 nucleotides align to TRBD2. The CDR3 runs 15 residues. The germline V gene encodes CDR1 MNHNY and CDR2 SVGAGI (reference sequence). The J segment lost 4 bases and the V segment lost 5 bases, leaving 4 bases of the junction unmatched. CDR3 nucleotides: TGTGCCAGCAGTACCCGGACTAGCGGGGGGTACGAGCAGTACTTC. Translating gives CASSTRTSGGYEQYF.

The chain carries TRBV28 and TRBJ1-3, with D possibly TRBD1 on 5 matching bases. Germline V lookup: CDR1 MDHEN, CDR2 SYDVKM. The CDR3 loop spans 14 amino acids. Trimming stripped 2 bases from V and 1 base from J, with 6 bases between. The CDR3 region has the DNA TGTGCCAGCAGTTTAGGGGGGTCTGGAAACACCATATATTTT. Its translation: CASSLGGSGNTIYF.

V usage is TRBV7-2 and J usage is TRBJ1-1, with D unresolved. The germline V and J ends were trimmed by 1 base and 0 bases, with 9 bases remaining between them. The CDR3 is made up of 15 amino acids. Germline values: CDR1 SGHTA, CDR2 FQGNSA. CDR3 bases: TGTGCCAGCAGCTTAGTCGGGGTCATGAACACTGAAGCTTTCTTT. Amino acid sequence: CASSLVGVMNTEAFF.

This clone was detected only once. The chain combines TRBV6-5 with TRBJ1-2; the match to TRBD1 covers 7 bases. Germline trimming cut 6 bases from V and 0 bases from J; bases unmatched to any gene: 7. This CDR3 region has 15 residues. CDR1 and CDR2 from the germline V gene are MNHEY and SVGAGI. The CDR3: CASRTTTGTNYGYTF. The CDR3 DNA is TGTGCCAGCAGAACTACGACAGGGACTAACTATGGCTACACCTTC.

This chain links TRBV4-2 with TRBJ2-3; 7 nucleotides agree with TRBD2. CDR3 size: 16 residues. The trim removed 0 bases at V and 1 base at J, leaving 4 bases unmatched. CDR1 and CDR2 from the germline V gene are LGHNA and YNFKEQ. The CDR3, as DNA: TGTGCCAGCAGCCAAGATCTGGCGGGGGGCACAGATACGCAGTATTTT. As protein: CASSQDLAGGTDTQYF.

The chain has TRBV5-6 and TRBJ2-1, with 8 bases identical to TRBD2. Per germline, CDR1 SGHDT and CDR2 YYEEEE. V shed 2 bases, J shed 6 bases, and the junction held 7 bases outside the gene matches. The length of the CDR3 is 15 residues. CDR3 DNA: TGTGCCAGCAGCTTACGGGGGGGTAGATTCAATGAGCAGTTCTTC. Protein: CASSLRGGRFNEQFF.

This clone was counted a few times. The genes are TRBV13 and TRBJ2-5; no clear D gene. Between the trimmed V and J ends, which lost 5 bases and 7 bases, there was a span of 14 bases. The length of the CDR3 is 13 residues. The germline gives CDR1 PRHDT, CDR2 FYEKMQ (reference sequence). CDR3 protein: CASSRESSGTQYF. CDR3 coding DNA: TGTGCCAGCAGCCGCGAATCGTCCGGGACCCAGTACTTC.

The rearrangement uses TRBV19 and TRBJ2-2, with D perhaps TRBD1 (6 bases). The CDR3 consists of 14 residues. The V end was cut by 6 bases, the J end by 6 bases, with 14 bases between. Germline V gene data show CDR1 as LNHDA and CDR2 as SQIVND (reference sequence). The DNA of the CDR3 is TGTGCCAGTAGACCATTCAGGGGATCCGGGGAGCTGTTTTTT. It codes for CASRPFRGSGELFF.

Here the CDR3 reads CASSLGSSGKNIQYF. DNA for the CDR3: TGCGCCAGCAGCCTGGGGTCTTCGGGCAAAAACATTCAGTACTTC. The V and J genes are TRBV5-1 and TRBJ2-4, with D hard to call. This CDR3 region has 15 residues. V shed 4 bases and J shed 3 bases, with 14 bases lying between them. Germline loops: CDR1 SGHRS, CDR2 YFSETQ. Full variable domain (remainder filled in from reference TRBV5-1 and TRBJ2-4): KAGVTQTPRYLIKTRGQQVTLSCSPISGHRSVSWYQQTPGQGLQFLFEYFSETQRNKGNFPGRFSGRQFSNSRSEMNVSTLELGDSALYLCASSLGSSGKNIQYFGAGTRLSVL.

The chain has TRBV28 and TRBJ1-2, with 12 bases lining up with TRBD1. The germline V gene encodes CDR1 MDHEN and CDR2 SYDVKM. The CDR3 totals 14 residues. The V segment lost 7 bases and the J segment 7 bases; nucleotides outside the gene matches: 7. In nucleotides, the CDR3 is TGTGCCAGCAAGCCGGGACAGGGGGCTCGTGGCTACACCTTC. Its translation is CASKPGQGARGYTF.

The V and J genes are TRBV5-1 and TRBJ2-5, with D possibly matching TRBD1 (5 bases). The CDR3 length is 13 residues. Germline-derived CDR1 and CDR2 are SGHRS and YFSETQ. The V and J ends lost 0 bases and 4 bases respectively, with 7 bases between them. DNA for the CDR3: TGCGCCAGCAGCTTGGAGGGGTCAGAGACCCAGTACTTC. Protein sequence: CASSLEGSETQYF.